This T cell receptor (beta chain) is drawn from a study of control samples from healthy donors and cancer patients (dated by TCRdb to between 2020 and 2021). Receptor libraries were prepared by the immunoSEQ multiplex PCR assay. Imported from immuneACCESS, the table was reduced by TCRdb to in-frame sequences with V and J called. These copies leave out some clones; in studies compared against another copy, an unresolved V gene accounts for under half, and the cause of the remainder is not known. Here the sample has some 120,000 clones; around 89% occur a single time. The top ten clones comprise under 2.5% of the sample. Turning to this clone: It lacks a known antigen. Nothing much larger sits one base from this clone, and base qualities are not available.

The sequence came from an older woman in good health. Sequenced: blood.

CDR3 region: CASSDTFTGYRGSETQYF. In nucleotide form, the sequence is TGTGCCAGTAGTGACACCTTCACGGGTTATCGGGGGTCGGAGACCCAGTACTTC. Recombination connected TRBV19 to TRBJ2-5; the D gene is possibly TRBD2, with 6 bases matching. V is shortened by 5 bases, J by 5 bases, and the region joining them spans 27 bases. Per the germline V gene (reference sequence), LNHDA is the CDR1 and SQIVND is the CDR2. The CDR3 covers 18 residues, taking in both the cysteine and the phenylalanine. Of all the DNA, just the CDR3 is kept, 54 bases in frame from base 1.